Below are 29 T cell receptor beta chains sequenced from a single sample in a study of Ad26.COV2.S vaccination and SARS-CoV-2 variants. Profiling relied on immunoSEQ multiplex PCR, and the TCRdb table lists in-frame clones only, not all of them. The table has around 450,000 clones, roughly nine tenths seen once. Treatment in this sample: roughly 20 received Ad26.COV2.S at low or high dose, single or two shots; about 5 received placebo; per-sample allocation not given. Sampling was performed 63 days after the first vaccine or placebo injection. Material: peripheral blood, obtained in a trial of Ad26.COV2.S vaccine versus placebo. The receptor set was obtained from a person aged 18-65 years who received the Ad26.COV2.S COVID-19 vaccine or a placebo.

In DNA form, the CDR3 reads TGTGCCAGCAGAAAAGGACAGGGGGGGTCTGAGACCCAGTACTTC. Amino acid sequence: CASRKGQGGSETQYF. The gene calls are TRBV28 and TRBJ2-5, with 10 positions matching TRBD1. The CDR3 is 15 amino acids. The germline CDR1 and CDR2 sequences are MDHEN and SYDVKM. V trimming: 6 bases; J trimming: 5 bases; junction bases outside the gene matches: 9.

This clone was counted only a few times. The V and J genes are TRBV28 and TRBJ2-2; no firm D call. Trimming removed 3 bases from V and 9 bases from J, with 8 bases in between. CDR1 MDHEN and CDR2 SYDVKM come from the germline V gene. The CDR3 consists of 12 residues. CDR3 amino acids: CASSLVSRELFF. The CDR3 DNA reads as TGTGCCAGCAGTTTGGTTAGCCGGGAGCTGTTTTTT.

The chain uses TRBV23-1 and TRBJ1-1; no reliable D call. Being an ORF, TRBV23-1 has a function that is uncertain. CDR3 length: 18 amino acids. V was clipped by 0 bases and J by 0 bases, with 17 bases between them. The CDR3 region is CASSQSQQRLNLNTEAFF. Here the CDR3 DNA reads TGCGCCAGCAGTCAATCCCAGCAGCGTCTTAACTTGAACACTGAAGCTTTCTTT.

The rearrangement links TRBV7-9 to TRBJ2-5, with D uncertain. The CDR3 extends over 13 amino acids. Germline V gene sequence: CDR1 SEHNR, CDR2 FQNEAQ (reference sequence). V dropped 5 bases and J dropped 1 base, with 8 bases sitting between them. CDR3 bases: TGTGCCAGCAGCCCCACAGTCCAAGAGACCCAGTACTTC. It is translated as CASSPTVQETQYF.

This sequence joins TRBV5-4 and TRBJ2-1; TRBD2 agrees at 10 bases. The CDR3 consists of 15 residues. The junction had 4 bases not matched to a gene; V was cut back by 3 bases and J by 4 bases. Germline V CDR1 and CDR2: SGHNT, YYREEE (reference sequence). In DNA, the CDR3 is TGTGCCAGCAGCTCCCTAGCGGGGGAGTACAATGAGCAGTTCTTC. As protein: CASSSLAGEYNEQFF.

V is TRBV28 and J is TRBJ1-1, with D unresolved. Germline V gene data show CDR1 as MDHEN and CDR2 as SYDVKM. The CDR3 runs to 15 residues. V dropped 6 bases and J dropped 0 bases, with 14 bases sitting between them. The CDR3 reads CASRNPPAMNTEAFF. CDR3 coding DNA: TGTGCCAGCAGGAATCCCCCAGCAATGAACACTGAAGCTTTCTTT. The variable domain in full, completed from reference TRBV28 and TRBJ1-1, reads DVKVTQSSRYLVKRTGEKVFLECVQDMDHENMFWYRQDPGLGLRLIYFSYDVKMKEKGDIPEGYSVSREKKERFSLILESASTNQTSMYLCASRNPPAMNTEAFFGQGTRLTVV.

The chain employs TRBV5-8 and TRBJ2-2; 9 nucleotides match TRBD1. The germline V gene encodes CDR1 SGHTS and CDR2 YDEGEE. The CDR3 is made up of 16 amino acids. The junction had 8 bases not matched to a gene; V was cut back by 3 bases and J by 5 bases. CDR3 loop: CASSSHGQGKTGELFF. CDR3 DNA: TGTGCCAGCAGCTCCCACGGACAGGGGAAAACCGGGGAGCTGTTTTTT.

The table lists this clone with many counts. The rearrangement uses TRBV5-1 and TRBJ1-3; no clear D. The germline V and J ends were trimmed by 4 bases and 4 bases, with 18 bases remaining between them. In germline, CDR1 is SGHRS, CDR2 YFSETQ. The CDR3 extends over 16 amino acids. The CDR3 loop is CASSTPLVVSGNTIYF. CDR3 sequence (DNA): TGCGCCAGCAGCACCCCCCTTGTGGTGTCAGGAAACACCATATATTTT.

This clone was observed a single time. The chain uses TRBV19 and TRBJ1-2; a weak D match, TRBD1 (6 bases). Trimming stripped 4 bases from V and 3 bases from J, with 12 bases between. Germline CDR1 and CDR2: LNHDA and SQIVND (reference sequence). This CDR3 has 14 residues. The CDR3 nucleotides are TGTGCCAGTAGTAGGACAGTCGATTACTATGGCTACACCTTC. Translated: CASSRTVDYYGYTF. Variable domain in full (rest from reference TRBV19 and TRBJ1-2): DGGITQSPKYLFRKEGQNVTLSCEQNLNHDAMYWYRQDPGQGLRLIYYSQIVNDFQKGDIAEGYSVSREKKESFPLTVTSAQKNPTAFYLCASSRTVDYYGYTFGSGTRLTVV.

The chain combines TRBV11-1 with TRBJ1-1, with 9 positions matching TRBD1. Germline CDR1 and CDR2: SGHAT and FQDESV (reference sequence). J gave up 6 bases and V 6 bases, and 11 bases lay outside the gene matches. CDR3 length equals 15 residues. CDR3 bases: TGTGCCAGCAGAAGTAACAGGGGGCGAGGAGCTGAAGCTTTCTTT. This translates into CASRSNRGRGAEAFF.

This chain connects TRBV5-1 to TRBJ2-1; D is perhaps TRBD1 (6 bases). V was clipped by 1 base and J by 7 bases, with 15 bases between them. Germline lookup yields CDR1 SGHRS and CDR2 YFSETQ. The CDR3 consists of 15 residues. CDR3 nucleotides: TGCGCCAGCAGCTTGTGGCAGGGGAGTAAGAATGAGCAGTTCTTC. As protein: CASSLWQGSKNEQFF.

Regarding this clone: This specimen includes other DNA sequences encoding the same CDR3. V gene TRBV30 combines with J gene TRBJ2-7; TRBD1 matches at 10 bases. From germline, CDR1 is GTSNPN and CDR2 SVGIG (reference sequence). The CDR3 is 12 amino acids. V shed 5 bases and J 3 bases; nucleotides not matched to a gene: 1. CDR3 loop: CAWDRGLYEQYF. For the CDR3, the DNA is TGTGCCTGGGACAGGGGGCTCTACGAGCAGTACTTC.

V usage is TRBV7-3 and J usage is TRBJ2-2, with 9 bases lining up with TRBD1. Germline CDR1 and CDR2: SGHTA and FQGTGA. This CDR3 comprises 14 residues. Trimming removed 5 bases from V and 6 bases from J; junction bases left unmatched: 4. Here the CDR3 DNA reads TGTGCCAGCAGCCGAAACAGGGGGCCCGGGGAGCTGTTTTTT. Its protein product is CASSRNRGPGELFF. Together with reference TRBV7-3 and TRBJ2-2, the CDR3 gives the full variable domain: GAGVSQTPSNKVTEKGKYVELRCDPISGHTALYWYRQSLGQGPEFLIYFQGTGAADDSGLPNDRFFAVRPEGSVSTLKIQRTERGDSAVYLCASSRNRGPGELFFGEGSRLTVL.

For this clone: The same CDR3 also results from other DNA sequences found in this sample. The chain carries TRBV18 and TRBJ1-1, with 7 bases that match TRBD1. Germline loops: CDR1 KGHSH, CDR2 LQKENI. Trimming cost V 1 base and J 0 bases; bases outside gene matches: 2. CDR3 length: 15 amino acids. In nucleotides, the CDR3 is TGTGCCAGCTCACCACAGGGGGCTATGAACACTGAAGCTTTCTTT. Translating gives CASSPQGAMNTEAFF.

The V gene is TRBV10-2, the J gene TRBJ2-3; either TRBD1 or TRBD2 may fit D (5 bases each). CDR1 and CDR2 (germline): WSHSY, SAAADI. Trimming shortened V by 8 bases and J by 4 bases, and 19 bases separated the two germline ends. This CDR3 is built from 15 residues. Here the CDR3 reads CASRIGTPSADTQYF. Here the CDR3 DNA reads TGCGCCAGCCGAATCGGGACCCCATCCGCAGATACGCAGTATTTT.

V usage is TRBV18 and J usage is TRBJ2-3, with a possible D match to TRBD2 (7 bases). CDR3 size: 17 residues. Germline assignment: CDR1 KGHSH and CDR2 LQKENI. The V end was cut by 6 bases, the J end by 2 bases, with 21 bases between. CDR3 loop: CASSRGRGAATTDTQYF. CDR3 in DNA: TGTGCCAGCTCCCGGGGACGGGGGGCCGCGACCACAGATACGCAGTATTTT.

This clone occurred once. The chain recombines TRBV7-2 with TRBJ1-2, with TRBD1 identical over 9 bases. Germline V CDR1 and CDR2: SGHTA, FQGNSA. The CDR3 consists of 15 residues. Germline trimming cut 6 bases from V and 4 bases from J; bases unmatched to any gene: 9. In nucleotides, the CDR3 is TGTGCCAGCAGGCGAACCGGGACAGGGCTCTATGGCTACACCTTC. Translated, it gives CASRRTGTGLYGYTF.

CDR3 sequence reads: CASSDLVDGGGTF. DNA of the CDR3: TGCGCCAGCAGCGACTTGGTCGACGGCGGAGGGACCTTC. The chain joins TRBV5-1 to TRBJ1-2; D unresolved. V lost 4 bases, J lost 14 bases, and 21 bases lay in between. Per germline, CDR1 SGHRS and CDR2 YFSETQ. The CDR3 runs 13 residues.

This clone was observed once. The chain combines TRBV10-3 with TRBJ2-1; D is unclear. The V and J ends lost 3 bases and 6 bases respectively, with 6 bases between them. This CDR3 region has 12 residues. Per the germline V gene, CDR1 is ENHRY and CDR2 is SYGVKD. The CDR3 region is CAISDLGNEQFF. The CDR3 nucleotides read TGTGCCATCAGTGATTTGGGCAATGAGCAGTTCTTC.

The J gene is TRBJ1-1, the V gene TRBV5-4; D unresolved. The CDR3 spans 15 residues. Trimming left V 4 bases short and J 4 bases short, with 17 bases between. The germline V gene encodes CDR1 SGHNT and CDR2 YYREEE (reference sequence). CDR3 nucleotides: TGTGCCAGCAGCCAGGACCTATCCGGTAGCACTGAAGCTTTCTTT. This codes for CASSQDLSGSTEAFF.

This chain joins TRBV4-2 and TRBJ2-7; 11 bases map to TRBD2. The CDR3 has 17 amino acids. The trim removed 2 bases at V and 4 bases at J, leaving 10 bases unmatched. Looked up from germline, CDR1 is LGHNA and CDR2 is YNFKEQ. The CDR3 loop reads CASSQKGPGLAEYEQYF. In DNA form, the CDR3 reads TGTGCCAGCAGCCAAAAGGGACCGGGACTAGCGGAGTACGAGCAGTACTTC.

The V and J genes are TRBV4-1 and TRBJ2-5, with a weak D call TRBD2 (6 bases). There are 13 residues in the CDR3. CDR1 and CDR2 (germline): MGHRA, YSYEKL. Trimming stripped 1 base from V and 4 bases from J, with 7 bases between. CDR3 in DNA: TGCGCCAGCAGCCAAGTGGGGGGAGAGACCCAGTACTTC. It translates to CASSQVGGETQYF.

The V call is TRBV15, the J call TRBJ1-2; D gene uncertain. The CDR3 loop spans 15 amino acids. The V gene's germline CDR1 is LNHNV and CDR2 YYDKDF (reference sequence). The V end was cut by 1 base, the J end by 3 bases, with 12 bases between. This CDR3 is CATSRVGTTHYGYTF. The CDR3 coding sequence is TGTGCCACCAGCAGAGTAGGCACAACCCACTATGGCTACACCTTC. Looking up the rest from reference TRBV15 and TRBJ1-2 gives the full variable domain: DAMVIQNPRYQVTQFGKPVTLSCSQTLNHNVMYWYQQKSSQAPKLLFHYYDKDFNNEADTPDNFQSRRPNTSFCFLDIRSPGLGDTAMYLCATSRVGTTHYGYTFGSGTRLTVV.

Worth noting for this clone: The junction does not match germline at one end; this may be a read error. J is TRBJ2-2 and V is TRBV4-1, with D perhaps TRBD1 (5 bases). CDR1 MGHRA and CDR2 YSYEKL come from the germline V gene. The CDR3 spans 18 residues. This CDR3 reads CASSQVGLRPPKTGELFF. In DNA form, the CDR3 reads TGCGCCAGCAGCCAAGTGGGGCTTCGGCCACCGAAGACCGGGGAGCTGTTTTTT.

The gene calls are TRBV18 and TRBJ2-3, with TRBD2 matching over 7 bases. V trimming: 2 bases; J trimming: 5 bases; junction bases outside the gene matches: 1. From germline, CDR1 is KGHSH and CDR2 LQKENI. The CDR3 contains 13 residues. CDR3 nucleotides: TGTGCCAGCTCACCAAGGGAGGGAGATACGCAGTATTTT. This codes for CASSPREGDTQYF.

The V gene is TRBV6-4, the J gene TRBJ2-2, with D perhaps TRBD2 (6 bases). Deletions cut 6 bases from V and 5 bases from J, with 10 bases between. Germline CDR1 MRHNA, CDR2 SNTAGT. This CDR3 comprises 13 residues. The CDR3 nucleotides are TGTGCCAGCAGACTTGGGGGGACCGGGGAGCTGTTTTTT. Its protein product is CASRLGGTGELFF.

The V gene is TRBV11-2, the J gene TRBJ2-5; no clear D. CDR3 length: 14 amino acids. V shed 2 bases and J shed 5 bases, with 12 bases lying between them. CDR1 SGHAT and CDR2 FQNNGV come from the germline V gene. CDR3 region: CASSLSSLRETQYF. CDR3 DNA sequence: TGTGCCAGCAGCTTATCTTCCTTACGCGAGACCCAGTACTTC.

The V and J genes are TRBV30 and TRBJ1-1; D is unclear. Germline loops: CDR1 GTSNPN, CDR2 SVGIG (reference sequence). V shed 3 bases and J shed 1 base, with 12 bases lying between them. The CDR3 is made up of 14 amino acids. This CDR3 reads CAWRSRETNTEAFF. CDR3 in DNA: TGTGCCTGGAGGTCTAGGGAGACGAACACTGAAGCTTTCTTT. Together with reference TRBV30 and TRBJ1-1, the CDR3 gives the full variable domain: SQTIHQWPATLVQPVGSPLSLECTVEGTSNPNLYWYRQAAGRGLQLLFYSVGIGQISSEVPQNLSASRPQDRQFILSSKKLLLSDSGFYLCAWRSRETNTEAFFGQGTRLTVV.

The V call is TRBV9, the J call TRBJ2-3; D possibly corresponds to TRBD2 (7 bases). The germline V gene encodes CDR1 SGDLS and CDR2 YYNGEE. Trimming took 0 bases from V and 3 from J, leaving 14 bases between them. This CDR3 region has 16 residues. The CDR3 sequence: CASSVAGRGGTDTQYF. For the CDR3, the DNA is TGTGCCAGCAGCGTAGCTGGGAGGGGGGGGACAGATACGCAGTATTTT.